Below, 18 T cell receptor beta chains from the same sample are listed, as sequenced in a study of early T cells in non-severe SARS-CoV-2 infection. MiXCR was run by TCRdb on the 5' RACE reads, yielding one entry per CDR3 protein. The sample holds fewer than 40,000 distinct CDR3 sequences, approximately 6% seen once. The sample comprised whole blood. These receptors came from an adult who was a healthcare worker with PCR-confirmed SARS-CoV-2 infection or an uninfected control (not recorded which).

In DNA form, the CDR3 reads TGCAGCGGATACACAGGGGGCCACAATGAGCAGTTCTTC. It is translated as CSGYTGGHNEQFF. The rearrangement links TRBV29-1 to TRBJ2-1; 9 nucleotides agree with TRBD1. V lost 7 bases and J lost 5; bases outside the gene matches: 6. The CDR3 is 13 amino acids. Germline V gene sequence: CDR1 SQVTM, CDR2 ANQGSEA.

In this sample, this clonotype turned up many times. The rearrangement uses TRBV28 and TRBJ2-3; a weak D match, TRBD1 (5 bases). Germline CDR1 is MDHEN and CDR2 is SYDVKM. The CDR3 consists of 16 residues. The V gene lost 2 bases and the J gene lost 3 bases, with 15 bases spanning the gap. CDR3 nucleotides: TGTGCCAGCAGTTTAGGTGGGGCAGGTGGAACAGATACGCAGTATTTT. This encodes CASSLGGAGGTDTQYF. Full variable domain (rest looked up from reference TRBV28 and TRBJ2-3): DVKVTQSSRYLVKRTGEKVFLECVQDMDHENMFWYRQDPGLGLRLIYFSYDVKMKEKGDIPEGYSVSREKKERFSLILESASTNQTSMYLCASSLGGAGGTDTQYFGPGTRLTVL.

This clonotype was observed many times. The V gene is TRBV20-1, the J gene TRBJ2-7, with 7 bases identical to TRBD2. This CDR3 is built from 14 residues. Germline assignment: CDR1 DFQATT and CDR2 SNEGSKA (reference sequence). Germline trimming cut 0 bases from V and 4 bases from J; bases unmatched to any gene: 6. CDR3 protein: CSARDWRETYEQYF. CDR3 coding DNA: TGCAGTGCTAGAGATTGGCGGGAGACGTACGAGCAGTACTTC.

Of note for this clonotype: One base away lies a much larger clone, so this may be a sequencing read error. Because it lacks the conserved phenylalanine or tryptophan at the end, this CDR3 is likely a read error. V and J are TRBV13 and TRBJ2-1, with TRBD2 as a possible D gene (5 bases). The CDR3 is 12 amino acids. Germline CDR1 is PRHDT and CDR2 is FYEKMQ (reference sequence). Between the trimmed V and J ends, which lost 5 bases and 6 bases, there was a span of 8 bases. The CDR3 is CASSLRGNEQFS. The CDR3 region has the DNA TGTGCCAGCAGCCTTCGGGGCAATGAGCAGTTCTCC.

This clonotype occurred a few times. The chain joins TRBV28 to TRBJ1-4, with 7 bases identical to TRBD1. V lost 5 bases and J lost 8; bases outside the gene matches: 11. The CDR3 runs to 15 residues. Germline V gene sequence: CDR1 MDHEN, CDR2 SYDVKM. The CDR3 reads CASSPLDRRGEKLFF. The CDR3 nucleotides are TGTGCCAGCAGTCCCTTGGACAGGCGGGGGGAAAAACTGTTTTTT.

This sequence joins TRBV9 and TRBJ2-7; TRBD1 matches at 11 bases. The V segment lost 4 bases and the J segment 3 bases; nucleotides outside the gene matches: 3. The germline V gene has CDR1 SGDLS and CDR2 YYNGEE. The CDR3 contains 14 residues. The CDR3 protein is CASSIGTGGYEQYF. The DNA of the CDR3 is TGTGCCAGCAGCATCGGGACAGGGGGCTACGAGCAGTACTTC.

This clonotype was counted ten times or more. The genes are TRBV7-6 and TRBJ2-2, with D hard to call. Trimming removed 1 base from V and 0 bases from J, with 6 bases in between. Germline lookup yields CDR1 SGHVS and CDR2 FNYEAQ. The CDR3 is made up of 15 amino acids. The CDR3 bases are TGTGCCAGCAGCTTAGATACCGCGAACACCGGGGAGCTGTTTTTT. Protein product: CASSLDTANTGELFF.

This clonotype was picked up many times. This chain joins TRBV20-1 and TRBJ2-1; TRBD2 matches 7 bases. The CDR3 has 13 residues. Germline CDR1 reads DFQATT; CDR2 reads SNEGSKA (reference sequence). The trim removed 3 bases at V and 4 bases at J, leaving 3 bases unmatched. The CDR3 region is CSARSGLYNEQFF. The CDR3 bases are TGCAGTGCTAGGTCGGGACTATACAATGAGCAGTTCTTC.

V gene TRBV12-3 or TRBV12-4 combines with J gene TRBJ1-5, with a weak D call TRBD1 (5 bases). Trimming removed 4 bases at V and 2 bases at J, with 9 bases between. The CDR3 length is 14 residues. The CDR3 reads CASSYGTGNQPQHF. The CDR3 DNA reads TGTGCCAGCAGTTACGGGACGGGCAATCAGCCCCAGCATTTT.

There are many counts of this clonotype. CDR3 amino acids: CASSLLGTSGGFEQFF. In nucleotides, the CDR3 is TGTGCCAGCAGTTTATTAGGGACGTCGGGGGGCTTCGAGCAGTTCTTC. V gene TRBV28 combines with J gene TRBJ2-1; tentatively, D is TRBD2 (7 bases). The CDR3 has 16 residues. Germline V gives CDR1 MDHEN, CDR2 SYDVKM. V lost 1 base and J 10 bases, leaving 20 bases between the germline ends. The full variable domain, rest sourced from reference TRBV28 and TRBJ2-1, is DVKVTQSSRYLVKRTGEKVFLECVQDMDHENMFWYRQDPGLGLRLIYFSYDVKMKEKGDIPEGYSVSREKKERFSLILESASTNQTSMYLCASSLLGTSGGFEQFFGPGTRLTVL.

This clonotype was detected ten times or more. The genes are TRBV25-1 and TRBJ1-1; tentative D call: TRBD1 (6 bases). This CDR3 comprises 14 residues. The V gene lost 5 bases and the J gene lost 2 bases, with 12 bases spanning the gap. Germline values: CDR1 MGHDK, CDR2 SYGVNS. CDR3 loop: CASSLPGQNTEAFF. The CDR3, as DNA: TGTGCCAGCAGTCTTCCGGGACAAAACACTGAAGCTTTCTTT.

This chain links TRBV4-1 with TRBJ1-1; possibly TRBD1 for D (5 bases). The CDR3 totals 14 residues. In germline, CDR1 is MGHRA, CDR2 YSYEKL. The V end lost 6 bases, the J end lost 8 bases, and 19 bases lay between the germline ends. The CDR3 DNA reads TGCGCCAGCAGTCACGTGGCAGGGACTTCCGAAGCTTTCTTT. Translated: CASSHVAGTSEAFF.

The chain joins TRBV7-3 to TRBJ2-3, with D possibly TRBD2 on 5 matching bases. Trimming pared 7 bases from V and 6 bases from J, leaving 23 bases between. This CDR3 contains 16 residues. Germline V gene sequence: CDR1 SGHTA, CDR2 FQGTGA. This CDR3 is CASTPSGEEKLDTQYF. CDR3 nucleotide sequence: TGTGCCAGCACCCCGAGCGGAGAGGAGAAGTTGGATACGCAGTATTTT.

This clonotype was counted ten times or more. The chain couples TRBV20-1 to TRBJ2-1, with 10 bases matching TRBD2. Germline CDR1 reads DFQATT; CDR2 reads SNEGSKA (reference sequence). The junction had 11 bases not matched to a gene; V was cut back by 8 bases and J by 7 bases. This CDR3 contains 14 residues. CDR3 protein: CSTTKREGRNEQFF. DNA of the CDR3: TGCAGTACCACCAAGCGGGAGGGGAGGAATGAGCAGTTCTTC.

This clonotype was recorded at least ten times. V is TRBV18 and J is TRBJ2-7, with 7 bases matching TRBD2. This CDR3 comprises 15 residues. V was clipped by 2 bases and J by 4 bases; unmatched bases: 8. The germline V gene encodes CDR1 KGHSH and CDR2 LQKENI. The CDR3, as DNA: TGTGCCAGCTCACCAGAAGCGGGAATAGGGTACGAGCAGTACTTC. Translating it yields CASSPEAGIGYEQYF.

In its sample, this clonotype was seen many times. The chain has TRBV5-8 and TRBJ1-1; no reliable D call. The CDR3 totals 15 residues. Trimming took 0 bases from V and 1 from J, leaving 10 bases between them. Germline CDR1 SGHTS, CDR2 YDEGEE. CDR3 in DNA: TGTGCCAGCAGCTTGGCCCCAGGCCCGAACACTGAAGCTTTCTTT. This gives the protein CASSLAPGPNTEAFF.

In this sample, this clonotype turned up many times. J is TRBJ2-7 and V is TRBV5-1; 8 bases line up with TRBD2. There are 17 residues in the CDR3. Germline-derived CDR1 and CDR2 are SGHRS and YFSETQ. V lost 1 base to trimming and J lost 1 base; unmatched junction nucleotides: 10. This chain's CDR3 is CASSLNPGGVSSYEQYF. DNA of the CDR3: TGCGCCAGCAGCTTGAACCCCGGGGGGGTCTCGTCCTACGAGCAGTACTTC.

This clonotype was recorded many times. The chain uses TRBV30 and TRBJ2-1; 13 bases map to TRBD2. CDR3 size: 15 residues. CDR1 is GTSNPN and CDR2 is SVGIG in the germline V gene (reference sequence). V lost 2 bases to trimming and J lost 8 bases; unmatched junction nucleotides: 6. The CDR3 sequence is CAWSPGTSGNDEQFF. CDR3 DNA: TGTGCCTGGAGTCCCGGGACTAGCGGGAACGATGAGCAGTTCTTC.